This T cell receptor beta chain was documented in a study of CD8 T cells in ankylosing spondylitis. General study findings and limits: Reportedly, significant enrichment of disease-linked clones occurred in matched ankylosing spondylitis synovial fluid. In ankylosing spondylitis blood, a motif of about eight highly homologous TCR beta variants appeared characteristic. Existing reports had already noted some motif variants in reactive arthritis synovial fluid and blood.

The CDR3 has 15 amino acids. V lost 1 base, J lost 3 bases, and 12 bases lay in between. The germline CDR1 and CDR2 sequences are LGHNA and YSLEER. Each TCR beta library was made by quantitative 5'-RACE that incorporated molecular barcodes. One entry per CDR3 protein results from TCRdb running MiXCR on the 5' RACE reads. The sample has about 220,000 distinct CDR3 sequences, about 18% seen once. This clonotype was counted between two and nine times. Its antigen remains unknown. Specimen: blood, either unsorted or a sorted T cell fraction (not recorded which). The source of this sequence is a male donor with ankylosing spondylitis. The chain employs TRBV4-3 and TRBJ1-1; tentatively, D is TRBD1 (5 bases). In DNA, the CDR3 is TGCGCCAGCAGCCAAGGCACAGCAGGGTACACTGAAGCTTTCTTT. Translating it yields CASSQGTAGYTEAFF.